This T cell receptor (beta chain) was observed in a study of OX40 agonist ivuxolimab in advanced cancers. Study-level background: Aged roughly 20 to 85 with a mean of roughly 63 years, they were approximately 80% male.

As to this clone: Its target is unknown.

Notes on the study in general: The study observed clonal expansion of CD4+ and CD8+ blood T cells by week 6 at 0.1 to 3.0 mg/kg. It was also the case that some nonresponders had low normalized T-cell clonal expansion.

The CDR3 totals 13 residues. Trimming removed 4 bases at V and 1 base at J, with 9 bases between. Germline V gene data show CDR1 as SGHDT and CDR2 as YYEEEE. Assay: immunoSEQ multiplex PCR; the TCRdb copy retains only in-frame clones and omits some. The table lists roughly 21,000 clones, 88% of them singletons. The TCR sequence derives from an adult with an advanced solid tumor such as melanoma, head and neck, liver or kidney cancer. The V call is TRBV5-6, the J call TRBJ2-7; perhaps TRBD1 as D (6 bases). The input for sequencing was CD4+ or CD8+ T cells sorted from blood, taken in a trial of the OX40 agonist ivuxolimab. CDR3: CASSIQGSYEQYF. The CDR3 DNA is TGTGCCAGCAGCATACAGGGTTCCTACGAGCAGTACTTC.